This T cell receptor (beta chain) was captured in a study of beta chain features in type 1 diabetes. In the study overall: Cells sorted and examined across all samples totaled almost 110 million.

Blood was drawn once from each donor into heparinised tubes. The draws averaged approximately 120 mL. Germline CDR1 LGHNA, CDR2 YSLEER. This CDR3 is 15 amino acids long. V lost 0 bases and J lost 3, with 9 bases in between. Sequenced material consisted of expressed TCRB transcripts (all of the isolated RNA was reverse transcribed). Sequenced by immunoSEQ multiplex PCR; TCRdb stores in-frame clones only, minus some. Here the sample spans about 200,000 clones, approximately 10% being singletons. This sequence originates from a man aged 18 to 30 in good health. The sample taken for sequencing was central memory CD4+ T cells from blood. The rearrangement links TRBV4-3 to TRBJ1-5, with D tentatively TRBD1 (6 bases). CDR3 DNA: TGCGCCAGCAGCCAAGAGGGGGCCGTCAATCAGCCCCAGCATTTT. Residues: CASSQEGAVNQPQHF.